Each of the 14 T cell receptor beta chains below was sequenced from the same sample in a study of blood T cell repertoires in COVID-19. The protocol was immunoSEQ multiplex PCR, while the TCRdb copy is restricted to in-frame clones and leaves out a portion. In the table there are approximately 290,000 clones, approximately 89% of which are singletons. Sequenced: peripheral blood. These receptors were taken from a woman aged 25 to 45 with COVID-19, enrolled during active disease.

Concerning this clone itself: This CDR3 fails to terminate in the conserved phenylalanine or tryptophan, so it likely reflects a read error. The J gene is TRBJ2-7, the V gene TRBV28; D is perhaps TRBD1 (6 bases). Germline values: CDR1 MDHEN, CDR2 SYDVKM. Trimming left V 3 bases short and J 1 base short, with 13 bases between. CDR3 length: 15 residues. Here the CDR3 DNA reads TGTGCCAGCAGTTTGGGTCAAACAGGGTCCTACGAGCAGTACTCC. Translated: CASSLGQTGSYEQYS.

The V gene is TRBV19, the J gene TRBJ1-5; D remains ambiguous. Germline CDR1 reads LNHDA; CDR2 reads SQIVND (reference sequence). CDR3 size: 16 residues. The V gene lost 7 bases and the J gene lost 4 bases, with 20 bases spanning the gap. This chain's CDR3 is CASTPFPLGGNQPQHF. In DNA form, the CDR3 reads TGTGCCAGTACCCCGTTCCCCCTGGGAGGTAATCAGCCCCAGCATTTT.

This chain links TRBV6-5 with TRBJ1-2; TRBD1 agrees at 10 bases. The V segment lost 0 bases and the J segment 4 bases; nucleotides outside the gene matches: 5. The CDR3 length is 16 residues. Germline V lookup: CDR1 MNHEY, CDR2 SVGAGI. The CDR3 reads CASSYSMTGGIYGYTF. CDR3 DNA: TGTGCCAGCAGTTACTCGATGACAGGGGGCATCTATGGCTACACCTTC.

In nucleotides, the CDR3 is TGTGCCAGCAGCTCCCAGGGGGCGATAACTGAAGCTTTCTTT. Translated: CASSSQGAITEAFF. This rearrangement joins TRBV7-2 to TRBJ1-1, with TRBD1 matching over 8 bases. The germline V gene encodes CDR1 SGHTA and CDR2 FQGNSA. V lost 4 bases, J lost 5 bases, and 6 bases stayed unmatched. CDR3 size: 14 residues.

The chain employs TRBV19 and TRBJ1-4; no firm D call. This CDR3 region has 15 residues. Germline CDR1 and CDR2: LNHDA and SQIVND (reference sequence). V was clipped by 1 base and J by 7 bases, with 13 bases between them. The CDR3 bases are TGTGCCAGTAGTATAGTAGGAGGGAGAGGTGAAAAACTGTTTTTT. This encodes CASSIVGGRGEKLFF.

In its sample, this clone was seen once. CDR3 protein: CASSHETGHPNTEAFF. The CDR3 DNA sequence: TGTGCCAGCAGCCATGAAACGGGACACCCGAACACTGAAGCTTTCTTT. This chain links TRBV3-1 (or the pseudogene TRBV3-2) with TRBJ1-1, with a weak D call TRBD1 (6 bases). Per the germline V gene, CDR1 is LGHDT and CDR2 is YNNKEL (reference sequence). The germline V and J ends were trimmed by 3 bases and 1 base, with 15 bases remaining between them. The CDR3 is made up of 16 amino acids.

This clone has a handful of counts. The rearrangement links TRBV7-8 to TRBJ1-5; no definite D call. The germline V and J ends were trimmed by 8 bases and 0 bases, with 14 bases remaining between them. The CDR3 extends over 15 amino acids. In germline, CDR1 is SGHVS, CDR2 FQNEAQ. As DNA, the CDR3 is TGTGCCAGCGCCCAGGCGGGGTATAGCAATCAGCCCCAGCATTTT. This codes for CASAQAGYSNQPQHF.

The rearrangement joins TRBV6-5 to TRBJ2-7, with TRBD2 matching 8 bases. V lost 0 bases, J lost 0 bases, and 4 bases stayed unmatched. Looked up from germline, CDR1 is MNHEY and CDR2 is SVGAGI. The CDR3 is made up of 16 amino acids. The CDR3 bases are TGTGCCAGCAGTTACTCTGAGCGGGGGCGCTCCTACGAGCAGTACTTC. The encoded protein is CASSYSERGRSYEQYF.

J is TRBJ2-2 and V is TRBV19, with 8 bases matching TRBD1. This CDR3 is built from 16 residues. With V trimmed by 4 bases and J by 4 bases, 8 bases remained unmatched. Germline CDR1 and CDR2: LNHDA and SQIVND (reference sequence). CDR3 amino acids: CASSKGLDRATGELFF. Written as DNA, the CDR3 is TGTGCCAGTAGTAAGGGGCTGGACAGGGCCACCGGGGAGCTGTTTTTT.

This rearrangement joins TRBV18 to TRBJ2-5; D is perhaps TRBD1 (6 bases). Between the trimmed V and J ends, which lost 0 bases and 3 bases, there was a span of 17 bases. This CDR3 is 17 amino acids long. Per the germline V gene, CDR1 is KGHSH and CDR2 is LQKENI. CDR3 protein: CASSPPRVGQGEETQYF. DNA of the CDR3: TGTGCCAGCTCACCACCGAGAGTGGGACAAGGGGAAGAGACCCAGTACTTC. Supplemented by reference TRBV18 and TRBJ2-5, the full variable domain reads NAGVMQNPRHLVRRRGQEARLRCSPMKGHSHVYWYRQLPEEGLKFMVYLQKENIIDESGMPKERFSAEFPKEGPSILRIQQVVRGDSAAYFCASSPPRVGQGEETQYFGPGTRLLVL.

The chain carries TRBV3-1 (or the pseudogene TRBV3-2) and TRBJ2-7; 12 positions agree with TRBD2. V gave up 4 bases and J gave up 4 bases; unmatched junction bases: 5. This CDR3 has 15 residues. CDR1 and CDR2 (germline): LGHDT, YNNKEL (reference sequence). In DNA form, the CDR3 reads TGTGCCAGCAGCCCTCGGACTAGCGGGACTTACGAGCAGTACTTC. As protein: CASSPRTSGTYEQYF.

The V and J genes are TRBV2 and TRBJ2-5; 8 nucleotides match TRBD1. This CDR3 region has 12 residues. The germline V gene has CDR1 SNHLY and CDR2 FYNNEI. V shed 8 bases and J 4 bases; nucleotides not matched to a gene: 3. The CDR3 is CASGRGRETQYF. The CDR3 DNA follows: TGTGCCAGCGGCAGGGGGCGAGAGACCCAGTACTTC.

The CDR3 bases are TGTGCCAGCTCACTCCTCGCGGGAGGGTCGATAACCTACGAGCAGTACTTC. It translates to CASSLLAGGSITYEQYF. This chain connects TRBV18 to TRBJ2-7, with TRBD2 matching over 9 bases. CDR3 length: 17 residues. The germline V gene has CDR1 KGHSH and CDR2 LQKENI. V lost 4 bases to trimming and J lost 2 bases; unmatched junction nucleotides: 12.

As regards this clone: Within the sample, other DNA sequences also encode this same CDR3. The gene calls are TRBV20-1 and TRBJ1-2; 9 bases fit TRBD1. The CDR3 has 11 residues. After removal of 6 bases from V and 8 bases from J, the junction contained 4 bases not matched to a gene. Germline V gene data show CDR1 as DFQATT and CDR2 as SNEGSKA (reference sequence). The CDR3 nucleotides are TGCAGTGCCAGACAGGGGGGAGGCTACACCTTC. It translates to CSARQGGGYTF.